The 16 T cell receptor beta chains presented below share a single source sample, sequenced in a study of early T cells in non-severe SARS-CoV-2 infection (dated by TCRdb to 2020 to 2022). The method was 5' RACE. Sequencing instrument: NextSeq 500. The public reads were reprocessed in TCRdb via fastp at Q25 and MiXCR, keeping in-frame beta chains. Each entry is one CDR3 protein sequence, shown with its most common DNA and genes. The sample records about 46,000 distinct CDR3 sequences, approximately 9% of which are singletons. The leading ten clones occupy approximately 5.3% of the sample. The sample in question was whole blood, obtained at baseline. All receptors derive from an adult who was a healthcare worker with PCR-confirmed SARS-CoV-2 infection or an uninfected control (not recorded which).

There are many counts of this clonotype. The V gene is TRBV30, the J gene TRBJ2-4; 12 positions agree with TRBD2. Germline CDR1 and CDR2: GTSNPN and SVGIG (reference sequence). Losses at the gene ends were 8 bases for V and 8 bases for J; bases not matched to a gene: 10. This CDR3 has 14 residues. CDR3 coding DNA: TGTGCCCTCCATCTAGCGGGGGGGCCCGACATTCAGTACTTC. As protein: CALHLAGGPDIQYF.

Many counts were recorded for this clonotype. V gene TRBV4-2 combines with J gene TRBJ2-3, with 10 bases matching TRBD2. V gave up 2 bases and J gave up 4 bases; unmatched junction bases: 3. This CDR3 is 15 amino acids long. The germline gives CDR1 LGHNA, CDR2 YNFKEQ. The CDR3 DNA sequence: TGTGCCAGCAGCCAAAGCGGGGGGGGCCCAGATACGCAGTATTTT. Its translation is CASSQSGGGPDTQYF.

The chain recombines TRBV5-4 with TRBJ1-1; 8 bases are a match to TRBD1. The V segment lost 7 bases and the J segment 4 bases; nucleotides outside the gene matches: 9. The CDR3 runs 14 residues. The germline CDR1 and CDR2 sequences are SGHNT and YYREEE (reference sequence). For the CDR3, the DNA is TGTGCCAGCGTAACTACAGGGGGAGGCACTGAAGCTTTCTTT. It codes for CASVTTGGGTEAFF.

This chain links TRBV7-2 with TRBJ2-1; D unclear. CDR1 is SGHTA, CDR2 FQGNSA, per germline. This CDR3 is built from 15 residues. V gave up 3 bases and J gave up 6 bases, with 15 bases separating them. The chain's CDR3 is CASSFWVGVSNEQFF. The CDR3 DNA reads TGTGCCAGCAGCTTTTGGGTGGGCGTTAGCAATGAGCAGTTCTTC.

This clonotype was detected only a few times. The chain links TRBV20-1 to TRBJ1-1, with D perhaps matching TRBD1 (6 bases). Per the germline V gene, CDR1 is DFQATT and CDR2 is SNEGSKA (reference sequence). The CDR3 totals 13 residues. Trimming shortened V by 5 bases and J by 4 bases, and 14 bases separated the two germline ends. Here the CDR3 DNA reads TGCAGTGCTGCAGGGGAAGGAGGCACTGAAGCTTTCTTT. This codes for CSAAGEGGTEAFF.

J is TRBJ2-1 and V is TRBV14; D might be TRBD1 (5 bases). Germline V gives CDR1 SGHDN, CDR2 FVKESK. CDR3 length: 16 residues. The ends were cut back, 0 bases at V and 2 bases at J, with 11 bases in the middle. The CDR3, as DNA: TGTGCCAGCAGCCAAGAAGGGGCGGTCCCCTACAATGAGCAGTTCTTC. Residues: CASSQEGAVPYNEQFF. The full variable domain, its missing parts supplied by reference TRBV14 and TRBJ2-1, is EAGVTQFPSHSVIEKGQTVTLRCDPISGHDNLYWYRRVMGKEIKFLLHFVKESKQDESGMPNNRFLAERTGGTYSTLKVQPAELEDSGVYFCASSQEGAVPYNEQFFGPGTRLTVL.

The CDR3 spells CASSTLEPYDGYTF. The DNA of the CDR3 is TGTGCCAGCAGCACCCTGGAACCGTATGATGGCTACACCTTC. This chain links TRBV7-2 with TRBJ1-2, with D unclear. Germline V gene sequence: CDR1 SGHTA, CDR2 FQGNSA. The V end was cut by 5 bases, the J end by 6 bases, with 16 bases between. This CDR3 contains 14 residues. The whole variable domain, remainder taken from reference TRBV7-2 and TRBJ1-2, is GAGVSQSPSNKVTEKGKDVELRCDPISGHTALYWYRQSLGQGLEFLIYFQGNSAPDKSGLPSDRFSAERTGGSVSTLTIQRTQQEDSAVYLCASSTLEPYDGYTFGSGTRLTVV.

This clonotype was observed at least ten times. The chain uses TRBV3-1 and TRBJ2-7; 14 nucleotides match TRBD2. Germline V lookup: CDR1 LGHDT, CDR2 YNNKEL (reference sequence). Trimming at V came to 4 bases and at J to 6 bases, leaving 5 bases not matched to a gene. The CDR3 length is 15 residues. This chain's CDR3 is CASSLIGLAGGEQYF. The CDR3 nucleotides read TGTGCCAGCAGCCTGATTGGACTAGCGGGAGGCGAGCAGTACTTC.

This clonotype was observed at least ten times. Written as DNA, the CDR3 is TGCAGCGTTGAAGGGGAGGCTAATCAGCCCCAGCATTTT. Translating gives CSVEGEANQPQHF. This chain links TRBV29-1 with TRBJ1-5; D not resolved. The germline V gene encodes CDR1 SQVTM and CDR2 ANQGSEA. CDR3 length equals 13 residues. Trimming took 1 base from V and 4 from J, leaving 8 bases between them. Full variable domain (rest looked up from reference TRBV29-1 and TRBJ1-5): SAVISQKPSRDICQRGTSLTIQCQVDSQVTMMFWYRQQPGQSLTLIATANQGSEATYESGFVIDKFPISRPNLTFSTLTVSNMSPEDSSIYLCSVEGEANQPQHFGDGTRLSIL.

This clonotype was counted between two and nine times. The rearrangement joins TRBV5-1 to TRBJ2-2; D is perhaps TRBD1 (5 bases). The V gene's germline CDR1 is SGHRS and CDR2 YFSETQ. CDR3 length equals 14 residues. V lost 4 bases and J lost 6, with 13 bases in between. CDR3 protein: CASSAGNLAGELFF. The CDR3 DNA is TGCGCCAGCAGCGCAGGGAATTTGGCCGGGGAGCTGTTTTTT.

The table lists this clonotype with a few counts. V and J are TRBV29-1 and TRBJ2-3, with TRBD2 matching 9 bases. CDR3 length: 12 amino acids. In germline, CDR1 is SQVTM, CDR2 ANQGSEA. The V gene end was trimmed by 8 bases and the J gene end by 3 bases; junction bases not matched to a gene: 3. The CDR3 loop reads CSSTSGTDTQYF. In nucleotides, the CDR3 is TGCAGCTCGACTAGCGGAACAGATACGCAGTATTTT.

This clonotype came up a few times. The J gene is TRBJ1-2, the V gene TRBV28; tentative D call: TRBD1 (5 bases). The CDR3 has 12 amino acids. Germline V lookup: CDR1 MDHEN, CDR2 SYDVKM. Trimming cost V 7 bases and J 4 bases, with 10 bases left between them. CDR3 DNA sequence: TGTGCCAGCACCGGACAACTCTATGGCTACACCTTC. Its protein is CASTGQLYGYTF.

Many counts were recorded for this clonotype. The chain combines TRBV7-3 with TRBJ2-3; perhaps TRBD2 as D (6 bases). CDR3 length: 16 residues. Germline CDR1 and CDR2: SGHTA and FQGTGA. V was pared by 3 bases and J by 0 bases, with 13 bases between. The CDR3 sequence: CASSFEPGLSTDTQYF. The DNA for the CDR3 is TGTGCCAGCAGCTTCGAACCGGGACTGAGCACAGATACGCAGTATTTT.

This clonotype was seen repeatedly, ten times or more. The chain is built from TRBV5-8 and TRBJ2-7; D not certain. Germline values: CDR1 SGHTS, CDR2 YDEGEE. The CDR3 consists of 11 residues. Trimming shortened V by 0 bases and J by 2 bases, and 0 bases separated the two germline ends. In DNA form, the CDR3 reads TGTGCCAGCAGCTTGGCCTACGAGCAGTACTTC. Its translation is CASSLAYEQYF.

The rearrangement uses TRBV5-5 and TRBJ1-1; D ambiguous. Trimming took off 1 base at V and 2 bases at J, with 6 bases between the two ends. CDR1 is SGHKS, CDR2 YYEKEE, per germline (reference sequence). The CDR3 extends over 13 amino acids. The CDR3 loop reads CASSLTINTEAFF. The CDR3 bases are TGTGCCAGCAGCTTGACAATAAACACTGAAGCTTTCTTT.

The V gene is TRBV3-1, the J gene TRBJ2-2; 8 nucleotides line up with TRBD2. CDR1 is LGHDT and CDR2 is YNNKEL in the germline V gene (reference sequence). V gave up 0 bases and J gave up 7 bases; unmatched junction bases: 10. This CDR3 has 17 amino acids. This CDR3 reads CASSQDRGSGMVGELFF. CDR3 in DNA: TGTGCCAGCAGCCAAGATCGAGGTAGCGGGATGGTCGGGGAGCTGTTTTTT.